This T cell receptor (beta chain) was documented in a study of beta chain features in type 1 diabetes. At the level of the study: Across all samples, about 110,000,000 sorted cells were examined. Study outcomes and limitations: Shortening of TCRB CDR3s, moderate but significant, appeared in all four CD4+ subsets of Type 1 diabetes patients. Researchers cautioned that cDNA sequencing could over-represent cells with high TCR expression. Comparison showed that naive, central memory and Treg TCRB repertoires appeared more similar among patients than among healthy donors. Equally in patients and controls, PCR might preferentially amplify shorter templates.

Expressed TCRB transcripts were sequenced because the isolated RNA had all been reverse transcribed beforehand. This table comes from immunoSEQ multiplex PCR, and its TCRdb copy is limited to in-frame clones, with some not included. Of 500,000 to 650,000 clones in the sample, around 12% are singletons; the top ten hold 0.095% to 0.15%. CDR1 and CDR2 (germline): MNHEY, SVGAGI. Between the trimmed V and J ends, which lost 6 bases and 6 bases, there was a span of 14 bases. This CDR3 has 13 amino acids. This clone was seen a few times. Its antigen is still unknown. The V gene is TRBV6-5, the J gene TRBJ2-5, with D maybe TRBD2 (7 bases). The sequenced sample was naive CD4+ T cells from blood. The receptor comes from a man aged 25-40 years with type 1 diabetes. CDR3 in amino acids: CASRGGPEKTQYF. In DNA form, the CDR3 reads TGTGCCAGCAGGGGGGGGCCAGAAAAGACCCAGTACTTC.